A single sample gave rise to the 19 T cell receptor beta chains below, sequenced in a study of T cells in Graves' hyperthyroidism and ophthalmopathy. Amplification of TCR beta CDR3 regions used RNA as the template. The HTBI primer set served for first-round RT-PCR of the TCR CDR3. TCRdb recomputed calls from the multiplex PCR reads with MiXCR, one row per CDR3 protein. The table records 350,000 or so distinct CDR3 sequences, 15% to 20% of them present only once. Sequencing input: blood. The receptors shown here come from a woman between 35 and 50 years old with Graves' ophthalmopathy.

In this sample, this clonotype turned up many times. The V call is TRBV20-1, the J call TRBJ2-7; 7 bases fit TRBD2. Germline CDR1 DFQATT, CDR2 SNEGSKA (reference sequence). The CDR3 spans 13 residues. The CDR3 is CSFRLAGFYEQYF. In nucleotides, the CDR3 is TGCAGCTTCCGACTAGCTGGGTTCTACGAGCAGTACTTC.

There are many counts of this clonotype. CDR3 in amino acids: CASSPRTAPRMETQYF. DNA for the CDR3: TGTGCCAGCAGCCCCCGAACGGCCCCCCGAATGGAGACCCAGTACTTC. V is TRBV28 and J is TRBJ2-5; D unresolved. Looked up from germline, CDR1 is MDHEN and CDR2 is SYDVKM. Between the trimmed V and J ends, which lost 6 bases and 5 bases, there was a span of 22 bases. The CDR3 runs 16 residues.

The chain joins TRBV11-2 to TRBJ2-7; 7 positions match TRBD1. V shed 6 bases and J 3 bases; nucleotides not matched to a gene: 8. The length of the CDR3 is 14 residues. Germline CDR1 is SGHAT and CDR2 is FQNNGV. CDR3 sequence: CASRMTGPFYEQYF. CDR3 nucleotide sequence: TGTGCCAGCAGGATGACAGGGCCCTTCTACGAGCAGTACTTC.

This clonotype was detected ten times or more. This chain uses TRBV6-1 with TRBJ2-5; no clear D. Germline V gene lookup returns CDR1 MNHNS and CDR2 SASEGT. The CDR3 totals 12 residues. V was pared by 4 bases and J by 9 bases, with 12 bases between. The DNA for the CDR3 is TGTGCCAGCAGTGCTAGAAGCACGGCCCAGTACTTC. This translates into CASSARSTAQYF.

The chain employs TRBV28 and TRBJ2-7; D is perhaps TRBD1 (6 bases). The CDR3 extends over 15 amino acids. Germline V gives CDR1 MDHEN, CDR2 SYDVKM. Between the trimmed V and J ends, which lost 5 bases and 2 bases, there was a span of 16 bases. The CDR3 DNA is TGTGCCAGCAGTGACTTGGACAGAGACCCCTACGAGCAGTACTTC. Encoded protein: CASSDLDRDPYEQYF.

This clonotype was detected ten times or more. The V call is TRBV29-1, the J call TRBJ1-1; D may be TRBD1 (6 bases). Per germline, CDR1 SQVTM and CDR2 ANQGSEA. V shed 3 bases and J shed 3 bases, with 14 bases lying between them. The CDR3 covers 14 residues. The chain's CDR3 is CSVDSGEWDTEAFF. DNA for the CDR3: TGCAGCGTTGATTCAGGGGAATGGGACACTGAAGCTTTCTTT.

This sequence joins TRBV20-1 and TRBJ2-5; TRBD2 aligns across 10 bases. Trimming removed 3 bases from V and 5 bases from J; junction bases left unmatched: 3. CDR1 and CDR2 (germline): DFQATT, SNEGSKA (reference sequence). This CDR3 is built from 13 residues. CDR3 DNA: TGCAGTGCTAGGGTTAGCGGGGGGGAGACCCAGTACTTC. Its protein is CSARVSGGETQYF.

This clonotype was counted many times. V is TRBV5-1 and J is TRBJ2-7; 16 nucleotides agree with TRBD2. Germline CDR1 and CDR2: SGHRS and YFSETQ. The CDR3 consists of 20 residues. V was pared by 4 bases and J by 0 bases, with 13 bases of the junction left unmatched. The CDR3 nucleotides read TGCGCCAGCAGCGGGACCGGGACTAGCGGGAGGGCCCCCTTCTCCTACGAGCAGTACTTC. Its protein product is CASSGTGTSGRAPFSYEQYF.

The sample holds many counts of this clonotype. The gene calls are TRBV28 and TRBJ1-2; D is undetermined. Trimming took 9 bases from V and 7 from J, leaving 12 bases between them. Per the germline V gene, CDR1 is MDHEN and CDR2 is SYDVKM. The CDR3 consists of 11 residues. CDR3 loop: CASSVASGYTF. CDR3 DNA: TGTGCCAGTTCGGTTGCGAGTGGCTACACCTTC.

This clonotype was seen ten or more times. The chain couples TRBV12-3 or TRBV12-4 to TRBJ2-5; 12 bases fit TRBD2. Trimming cost V 5 bases and J 5 bases; bases outside gene matches: 12. CDR3 length equals 17 residues. The chain's CDR3 is CASSRLAGERSGETQYF. The CDR3, as DNA: TGTGCCAGCAGTCGACTAGCGGGAGAGAGGTCCGGGGAGACCCAGTACTTC.

This clonotype came up many times. The chain joins TRBV7-2 to TRBJ2-5; 12 bases are a match to TRBD2. J was trimmed by 4 bases and V by 1 base; bases with no gene match: 4. The V gene's germline CDR1 is SGHTA and CDR2 FQGNSA. The CDR3 sequence is 16 residues long. The CDR3 loop reads CASSLVGTSGSETQYF. The CDR3 DNA sequence: TGTGCCAGCAGCTTAGTGGGGACTAGCGGGTCAGAGACCCAGTACTTC.

The chain uses TRBV6-1 and TRBJ2-7; 8 bases fit TRBD2. Germline assignment: CDR1 MNHNS and CDR2 SASEGT. V trimming: 4 bases; J trimming: 9 bases; junction bases outside the gene matches: 14. CDR3 size: 15 residues. The CDR3 region has the DNA TGTGCCAGCAGTGGGTCCGGGACTAGTACTACGAGGCAGTACTTC. This sequence encodes CASSGSGTSTTRQYF.

This clonotype was found a few times. V usage is TRBV12-3 or TRBV12-4 and J usage is TRBJ2-2, with TRBD2 matching 8 bases. J gave up 2 bases and V 2 bases, and 1 base lay outside the gene matches. The CDR3 covers 15 residues. The CDR3 region has the DNA TGTGCCAGCAGTTTAAGCGGGAGCAACACCGGGGAGCTGTTTTTT. This encodes CASSLSGSNTGELFF.

This clonotype was observed at least ten times. This chain uses TRBV4-1 with TRBJ2-7, with D hard to call. Germline lookup yields CDR1 MGHRA and CDR2 YSYEKL. The CDR3 runs 14 residues. V was clipped by 0 bases and J by 1 base, with 7 bases between them. The DNA of the CDR3 is TGCGCCAGCAGCCAAGATCCTAATTCCTACGAGCAGTACTTC. Amino acids: CASSQDPNSYEQYF.

This clonotype came up many times. The CDR3 is CASSLNPSGRLQYF. The CDR3 DNA is TGTGCCAGCAGTTTGAATCCTAGCGGGAGGCTCCAGTACTTC. The chain carries TRBV27 and TRBJ2-4, with 11 bases aligning to TRBD2. Trimming at V came to 3 bases and at J to 13 bases, leaving 8 bases not matched to a gene. Germline lookup yields CDR1 MNHEY and CDR2 SMNVEV (reference sequence). The CDR3 has 14 residues.

This clonotype has only a few counts. This chain links TRBV6-1 with TRBJ2-1; TRBD1 might be the D (5 bases). The germline CDR1 and CDR2 sequences are MNHNS and SASEGT. V shed 1 base and J shed 10 bases, with 11 bases lying between them. The CDR3 spans 13 residues. The chain's CDR3 is CASSEVGLGEQFF. In nucleotides, the CDR3 is TGTGCCAGCAGTGAAGTGGGGCTTGGCGAGCAGTTCTTC.

There are many counts of this clonotype. The chain links TRBV24-1 to TRBJ2-2; D gene unclear. The CDR3 contains 14 residues. Between the trimmed V and J ends, which lost 8 bases and 1 base, there was a span of 10 bases. Germline lookup yields CDR1 KGHDR and CDR2 SFDVKD. DNA of the CDR3: TGTGCCACCACGGGTGGGCGGAACACCGGGGAGCTGTTTTTT. Protein: CATTGGRNTGELFF.

V usage is TRBV4-3 and J usage is TRBJ1-1; D gene ambiguous. The CDR3 is made up of 15 amino acids. Germline V CDR1 and CDR2: LGHNA, YSLEER. The ends were cut back, 0 bases at V and 0 bases at J, with 8 bases in the middle. The CDR3 DNA sequence: TGCGCCAGCAGCCAAGATTACGACATGAACACTGAAGCTTTCTTT. Amino acids: CASSQDYDMNTEAFF.

There are many counts of this clonotype. The V call is TRBV10-2, the J call TRBJ2-7, with 9 bases aligning to TRBD2. Unmatched junction bases numbered 5, after V lost 2 bases and J lost 0 bases. This CDR3 is built from 16 residues. CDR1 is WSHSY, CDR2 SAAADI, per germline. In DNA, the CDR3 is TGCGCCAGCAGTGAGAGGCGAGCGGGGGGCTCCTACGAGCAGTACTTC. Protein product: CASSERRAGGSYEQYF.